The 4 T cell receptor beta chains listed next were all sequenced from one sample in a study of cytomegalovirus exposure and HLA in healthy donors. The assay was immunoSEQ multiplex PCR, and TCRdb's table has in-frame clones only and misses some. The table has 200,000 to 300,000 clones, 90% seen once. Material for sequencing was PBMCs. The receptors shown here come from a woman younger than 45 in good health and CMV-seronegative.

J is TRBJ2-1 and V is TRBV28; 8 bases are a match to TRBD1. This CDR3 has 14 residues. V lost 7 bases to trimming and J lost 4 bases; unmatched junction nucleotides: 6. Germline values: CDR1 MDHEN, CDR2 SYDVKM. The CDR3 sequence: CASTRTGLYNEQFF. Written as DNA, the CDR3 is TGTGCCAGCACTAGGACAGGGTTGTACAATGAGCAGTTCTTC. The whole variable domain, filled in from reference TRBV28 and TRBJ2-1, reads DVKVTQSSRYLVKRTGEKVFLECVQDMDHENMFWYRQDPGLGLRLIYFSYDVKMKEKGDIPEGYSVSREKKERFSLILESASTNQTSMYLCASTRTGLYNEQFFGPGTRLTVL.

The chain has TRBV9 and TRBJ2-2; a possible D gene is TRBD2 (6 bases). CDR3 length: 15 residues. The germline CDR1 and CDR2 sequences are SGDLS and YYNGEE. The V end lost 3 bases, the J end lost 2 bases, and 11 bases lay between the germline ends. CDR3 bases: TGTGCCAGCAGCGGACGGGACTTTAACACCGGGGAGCTGTTTTTT. Encoded protein: CASSGRDFNTGELFF.

The sample holds one count of this clone. This chain connects TRBV27 to TRBJ2-1; TRBD2 matches at 9 bases. Trimming removed 2 bases from V and 6 bases from J; junction bases left unmatched: 5. The length of the CDR3 is 15 residues. Germline CDR1 reads MNHEY; CDR2 reads SMNVEV (reference sequence). Here the CDR3 reads CASSLQGTSFNEQFF. In nucleotides, the CDR3 is TGTGCCAGCAGTTTACAAGGGACTAGCTTCAATGAGCAGTTCTTC.

The chain links TRBV19 to TRBJ2-7, with 11 nucleotides matching TRBD1. The length of the CDR3 is 15 residues. V trimming: 1 base; J trimming: 2 bases; junction bases outside the gene matches: 1. Per the germline V gene, CDR1 is LNHDA and CDR2 is SQIVND (reference sequence). CDR3 DNA: TGTGCCAGTAGTATAGTGGGACAGGGGGCCTACGAGCAGTACTTC. Translating it yields CASSIVGQGAYEQYF.